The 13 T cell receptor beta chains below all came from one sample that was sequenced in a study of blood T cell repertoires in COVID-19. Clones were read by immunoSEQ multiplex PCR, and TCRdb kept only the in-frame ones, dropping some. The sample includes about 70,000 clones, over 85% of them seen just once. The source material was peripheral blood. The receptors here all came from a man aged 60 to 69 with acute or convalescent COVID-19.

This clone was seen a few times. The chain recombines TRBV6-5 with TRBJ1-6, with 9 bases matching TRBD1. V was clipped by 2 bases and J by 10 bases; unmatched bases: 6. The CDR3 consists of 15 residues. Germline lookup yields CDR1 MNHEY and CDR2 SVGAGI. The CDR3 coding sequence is TGTGCCAGCAGTTACGAAGGGACAGGGAGATCACCCCTCCACTTT. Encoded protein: CASSYEGTGRSPLHF.

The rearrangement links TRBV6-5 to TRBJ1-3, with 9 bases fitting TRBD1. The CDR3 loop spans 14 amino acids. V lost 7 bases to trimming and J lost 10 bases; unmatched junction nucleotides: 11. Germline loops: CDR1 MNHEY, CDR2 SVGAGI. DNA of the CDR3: TGTGCCAGCAAGCCGGGACAGGGACTCGATACCATATATTTT. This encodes CASKPGQGLDTIYF.

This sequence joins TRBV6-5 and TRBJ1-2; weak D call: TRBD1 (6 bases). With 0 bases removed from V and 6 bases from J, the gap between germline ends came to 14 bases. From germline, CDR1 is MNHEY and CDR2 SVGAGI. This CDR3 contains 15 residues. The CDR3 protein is CASSYSIQGVNGYTF. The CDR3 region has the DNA TGTGCCAGCAGTTACTCGATACAGGGTGTAAATGGCTACACCTTC.

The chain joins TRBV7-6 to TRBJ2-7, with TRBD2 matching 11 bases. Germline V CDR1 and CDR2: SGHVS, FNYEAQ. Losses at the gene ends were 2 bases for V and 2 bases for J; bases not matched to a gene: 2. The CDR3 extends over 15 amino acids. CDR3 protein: CASSLTSGGTYEQYF. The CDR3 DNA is TGTGCCAGCAGCTTAACTAGCGGGGGAACCTACGAGCAGTACTTC.

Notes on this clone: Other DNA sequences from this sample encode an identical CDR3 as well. The CDR3 region is CASSETGGARTEAFF. DNA of the CDR3: TGCGCCAGCAGCGAAACAGGGGGCGCGCGTACTGAAGCTTTCTTT. The V gene is TRBV5-1, the J gene TRBJ1-1; 9 bases map to TRBD1. Trimming removed 4 bases from V and 5 bases from J; junction bases left unmatched: 9. The CDR3 extends over 15 amino acids. CDR1 is SGHRS, CDR2 YFSETQ, per germline.

The CDR3 DNA sequence: TGCGCCAGTTATACAGGGGGAAATCACGCCGGGGAGCTGTTTTTT. It specifies CASYTGGNHAGELFF. The chain employs TRBV5-1 and TRBJ2-2; 8 bases agree with TRBD1. Germline trimming cut 8 bases from V and 6 bases from J; bases unmatched to any gene: 12. The CDR3 spans 15 residues. In germline, CDR1 is SGHRS, CDR2 YFSETQ. Using reference TRBV5-1 and TRBJ2-2 for the parts outside the CDR3, the full variable domain is KAGVTQTPRYLIKTRGQQVTLSCSPISGHRSVSWYQQTPGQGLQFLFEYFSETQRNKGNFPGRFSGRQFSNSRSEMNVSTLELGDSALYLCASYTGGNHAGELFFGEGSRLTVL.

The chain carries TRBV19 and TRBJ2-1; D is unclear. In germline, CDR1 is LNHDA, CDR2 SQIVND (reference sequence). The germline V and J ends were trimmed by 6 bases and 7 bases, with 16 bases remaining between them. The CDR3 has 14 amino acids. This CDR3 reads CASSNPPPRNEQFF. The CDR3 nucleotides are TGTGCCAGTAGCAATCCGCCGCCCAGGAATGAGCAGTTCTTC. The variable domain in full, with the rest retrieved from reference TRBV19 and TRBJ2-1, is DGGITQSPKYLFRKEGQNVTLSCEQNLNHDAMYWYRQDPGQGLRLIYYSQIVNDFQKGDIAEGYSVSREKKESFPLTVTSAQKNPTAFYLCASSNPPPRNEQFFGPGTRLTVL.

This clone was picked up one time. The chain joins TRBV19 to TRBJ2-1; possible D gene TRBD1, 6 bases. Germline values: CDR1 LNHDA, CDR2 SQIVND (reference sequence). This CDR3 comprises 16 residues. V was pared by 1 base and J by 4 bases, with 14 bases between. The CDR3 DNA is TGTGCCAGTAGTATAGGTGGGACAAGAACTTACAATGAGCAGTTCTTC. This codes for CASSIGGTRTYNEQFF.

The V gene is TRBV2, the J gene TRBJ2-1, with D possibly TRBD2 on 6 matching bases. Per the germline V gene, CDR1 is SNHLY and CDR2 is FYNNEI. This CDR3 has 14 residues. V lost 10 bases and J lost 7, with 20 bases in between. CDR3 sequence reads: CAITKTRAGNEQFF. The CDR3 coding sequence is TGTGCCATAACCAAGACCCGGGCGGGAAATGAGCAGTTCTTC.

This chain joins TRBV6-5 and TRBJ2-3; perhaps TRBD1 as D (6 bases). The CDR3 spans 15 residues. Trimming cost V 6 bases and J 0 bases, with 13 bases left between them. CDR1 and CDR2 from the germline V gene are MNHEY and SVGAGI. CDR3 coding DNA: TGTGCCAGCAGACTGACAGGAATTAGCACAGATACGCAGTATTTT. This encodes CASRLTGISTDTQYF.

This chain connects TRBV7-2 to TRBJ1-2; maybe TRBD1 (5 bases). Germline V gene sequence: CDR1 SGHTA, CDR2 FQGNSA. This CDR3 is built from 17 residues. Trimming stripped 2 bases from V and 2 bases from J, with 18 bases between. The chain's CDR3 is CASSLSPGRFSNYGYTF. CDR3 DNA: TGTGCCAGCAGCTTATCTCCAGGGAGGTTTTCGAACTATGGCTACACCTTC.

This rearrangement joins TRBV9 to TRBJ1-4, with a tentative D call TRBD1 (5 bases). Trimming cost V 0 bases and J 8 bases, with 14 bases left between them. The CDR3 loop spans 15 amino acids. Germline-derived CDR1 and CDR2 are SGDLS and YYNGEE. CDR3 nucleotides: TGTGCCAGCAGCGTAGGTGGGGGAGGAAACGAAAAACTGTTTTTT. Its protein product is CASSVGGGGNEKLFF.

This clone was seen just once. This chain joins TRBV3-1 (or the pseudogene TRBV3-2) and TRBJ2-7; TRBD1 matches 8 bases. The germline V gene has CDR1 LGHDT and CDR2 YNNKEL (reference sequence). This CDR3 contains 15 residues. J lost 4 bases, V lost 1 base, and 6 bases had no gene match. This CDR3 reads CASSQGPQGVYEQYF. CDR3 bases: TGTGCCAGCAGCCAAGGGCCACAGGGGGTATACGAGCAGTACTTC.